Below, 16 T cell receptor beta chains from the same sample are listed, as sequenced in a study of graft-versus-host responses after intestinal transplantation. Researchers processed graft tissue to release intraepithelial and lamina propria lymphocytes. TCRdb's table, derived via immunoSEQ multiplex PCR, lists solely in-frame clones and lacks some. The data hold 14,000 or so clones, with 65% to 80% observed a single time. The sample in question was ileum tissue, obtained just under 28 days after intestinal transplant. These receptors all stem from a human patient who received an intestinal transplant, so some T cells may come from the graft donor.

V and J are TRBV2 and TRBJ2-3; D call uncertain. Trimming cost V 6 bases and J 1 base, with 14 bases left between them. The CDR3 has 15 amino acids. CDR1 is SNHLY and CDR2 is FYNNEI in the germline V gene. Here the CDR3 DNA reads TGTGCCAGCAGGGGCAGACCTATCCGCACAGATACGCAGTATTTT. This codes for CASRGRPIRTDTQYF. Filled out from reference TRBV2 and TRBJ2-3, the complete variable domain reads EPEVTQTPSHQVTQMGQEVILRCVPISNHLYFYWYRQILGQKVEFLVSFYNNEISEKSEIFDDQFSVERPDGSNFTLKIRSTKLEDSAMYFCASRGRPIRTDTQYFGPGTRLTVL.

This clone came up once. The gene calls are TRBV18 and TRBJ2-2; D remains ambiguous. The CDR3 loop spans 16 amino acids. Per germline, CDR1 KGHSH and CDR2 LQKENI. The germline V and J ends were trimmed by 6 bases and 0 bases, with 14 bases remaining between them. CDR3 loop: CASSPAAAANTGELFF. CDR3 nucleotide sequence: TGTGCCAGCTCGCCCGCCGCGGCAGCGAACACCGGGGAGCTGTTTTTT. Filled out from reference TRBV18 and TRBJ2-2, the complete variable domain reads NAGVMQNPRHLVRRRGQEARLRCSPMKGHSHVYWYRQLPEEGLKFMVYLQKENIIDESGMPKERFSAEFPKEGPSILRIQQVVRGDSAAYFCASSPAAAANTGELFFGEGSRLTVL.

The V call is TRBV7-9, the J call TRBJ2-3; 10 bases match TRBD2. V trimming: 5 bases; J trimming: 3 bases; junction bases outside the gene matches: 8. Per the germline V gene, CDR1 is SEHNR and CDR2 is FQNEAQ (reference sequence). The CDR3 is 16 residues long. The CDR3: CASSVPSGGWTDTQYF. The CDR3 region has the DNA TGTGCCAGCAGCGTCCCTAGCGGGGGTTGGACAGATACGCAGTATTTT.

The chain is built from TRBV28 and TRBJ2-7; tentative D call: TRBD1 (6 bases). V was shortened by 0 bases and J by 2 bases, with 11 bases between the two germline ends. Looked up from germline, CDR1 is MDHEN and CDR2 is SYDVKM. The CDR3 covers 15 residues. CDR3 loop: CASSLCRQETYEQYV. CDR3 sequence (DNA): TGTGCCAGCAGTTTATGCAGACAGGAAACCTACGAGCAGTACGTC.

CDR3 sequence reads: CASSKAGQGYNSPLHF. The CDR3 DNA reads TGTGCCAGCAGCAAAGCGGGACAGGGTTATAATTCACCCCTCCACTTT. The V gene is TRBV21-1, the J gene TRBJ1-6; TRBD1 is the table's D call and was not checked against the DNA. TRBV21-1 represents a pseudogene. CDR3 length: 16 residues.

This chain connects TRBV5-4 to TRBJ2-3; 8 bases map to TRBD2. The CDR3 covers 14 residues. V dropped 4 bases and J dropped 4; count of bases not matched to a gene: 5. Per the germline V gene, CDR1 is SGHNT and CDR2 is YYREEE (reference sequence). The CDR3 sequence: CASSAGGGADTQYF. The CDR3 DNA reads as TGTGCCAGCAGCGCGGGGGGAGGTGCAGATACGCAGTATTTT. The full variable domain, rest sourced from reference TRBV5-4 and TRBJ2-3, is ETGVTQSPTHLIKTRGQQVTLRCSSQSGHNTVSWYQQALGQGPQFIFQYYREEENGRGNFPPRFSGLQFPNYSSELNVNALELDDSALYLCASSAGGGADTQYFGPGTRLTVL.

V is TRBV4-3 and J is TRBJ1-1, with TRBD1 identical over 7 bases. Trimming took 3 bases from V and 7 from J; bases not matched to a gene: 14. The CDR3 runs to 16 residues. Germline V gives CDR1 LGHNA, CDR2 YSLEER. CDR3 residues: CASSHRLLARTGEAFF. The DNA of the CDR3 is TGCGCCAGCAGCCATAGACTGCTCGCCCGGACAGGTGAAGCTTTCTTT.

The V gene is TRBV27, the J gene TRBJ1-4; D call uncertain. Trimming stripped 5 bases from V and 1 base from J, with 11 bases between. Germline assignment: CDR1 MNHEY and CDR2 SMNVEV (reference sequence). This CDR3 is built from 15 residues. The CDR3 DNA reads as TGTGCCAGCAGTCTCCGGGAGGAAACTAATGAAAAACTGTTTTTT. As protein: CASSLREETNEKLFF.

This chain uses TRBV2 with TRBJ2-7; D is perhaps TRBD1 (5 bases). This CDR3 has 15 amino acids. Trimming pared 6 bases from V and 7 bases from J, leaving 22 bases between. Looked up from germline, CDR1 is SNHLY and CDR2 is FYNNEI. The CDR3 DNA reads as TGTGCCAGCAGCCCGGTGGGTAACAGGTCCGGAGAGCAGTACTTC. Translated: CASSPVGNRSGEQYF.

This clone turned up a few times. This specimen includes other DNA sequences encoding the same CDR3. This chain's CDR3 is CAISESGTSTDTQYF. DNA of the CDR3: TGTGCCATCAGTGAATCGGGGACTAGCACAGATACGCAGTATTTT. The chain links TRBV10-3 to TRBJ2-3; D is perhaps TRBD2 (6 bases). Germline CDR1 ENHRY, CDR2 SYGVKD. Trimming removed 3 bases at V and 0 bases at J, with 10 bases between. This CDR3 has 15 amino acids.

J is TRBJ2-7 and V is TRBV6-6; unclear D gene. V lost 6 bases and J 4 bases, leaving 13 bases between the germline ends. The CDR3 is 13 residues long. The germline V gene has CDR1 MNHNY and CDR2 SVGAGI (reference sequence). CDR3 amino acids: CASRLETAYEQYV. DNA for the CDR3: TGTGCCAGCAGACTGGAGACGGCATACGAGCAGTACGTC.

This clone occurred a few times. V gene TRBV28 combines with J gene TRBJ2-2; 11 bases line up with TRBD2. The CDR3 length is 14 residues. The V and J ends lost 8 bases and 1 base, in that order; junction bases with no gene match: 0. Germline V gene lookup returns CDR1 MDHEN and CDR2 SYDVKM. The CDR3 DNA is TGTGCCAGCGGACTAGCGGGGAACACCGGGGAGCTGTTTTTT. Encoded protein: CASGLAGNTGELFF. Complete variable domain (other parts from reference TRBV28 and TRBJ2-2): DVKVTQSSRYLVKRTGEKVFLECVQDMDHENMFWYRQDPGLGLRLIYFSYDVKMKEKGDIPEGYSVSREKKERFSLILESASTNQTSMYLCASGLAGNTGELFFGEGSRLTVL.

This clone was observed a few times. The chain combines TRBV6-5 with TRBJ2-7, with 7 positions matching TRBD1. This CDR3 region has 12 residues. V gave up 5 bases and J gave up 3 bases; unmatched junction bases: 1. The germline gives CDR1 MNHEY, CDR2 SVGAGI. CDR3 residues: CASSRTGYEQYV. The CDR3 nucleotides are TGTGCCAGCAGTCGGACAGGCTACGAGCAGTACGTC.

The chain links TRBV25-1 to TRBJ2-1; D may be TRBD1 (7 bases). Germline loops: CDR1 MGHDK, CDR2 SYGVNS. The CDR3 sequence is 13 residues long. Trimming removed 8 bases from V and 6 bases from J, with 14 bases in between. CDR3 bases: TGTGCCAGCCGGGGGACAGTTCGCAATGAGCAGTTCTTC. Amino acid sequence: CASRGTVRNEQFF.

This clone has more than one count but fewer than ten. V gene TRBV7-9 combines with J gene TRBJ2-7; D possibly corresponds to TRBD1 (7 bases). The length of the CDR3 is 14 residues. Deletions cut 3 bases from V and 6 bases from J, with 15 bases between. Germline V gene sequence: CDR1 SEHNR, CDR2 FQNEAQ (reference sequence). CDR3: CASSFIRQGGEQYV. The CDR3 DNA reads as TGTGCCAGCAGCTTCATCCGACAGGGAGGCGAGCAGTACGTC.

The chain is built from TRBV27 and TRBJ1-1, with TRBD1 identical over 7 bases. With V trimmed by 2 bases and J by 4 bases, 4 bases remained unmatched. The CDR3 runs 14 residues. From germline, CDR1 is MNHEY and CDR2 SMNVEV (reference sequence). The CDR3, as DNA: TGTGCCAGCAGTTTAAGAGCAGGGGGCACTGAAGCTTTCTTT. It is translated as CASSLRAGGTEAFF.